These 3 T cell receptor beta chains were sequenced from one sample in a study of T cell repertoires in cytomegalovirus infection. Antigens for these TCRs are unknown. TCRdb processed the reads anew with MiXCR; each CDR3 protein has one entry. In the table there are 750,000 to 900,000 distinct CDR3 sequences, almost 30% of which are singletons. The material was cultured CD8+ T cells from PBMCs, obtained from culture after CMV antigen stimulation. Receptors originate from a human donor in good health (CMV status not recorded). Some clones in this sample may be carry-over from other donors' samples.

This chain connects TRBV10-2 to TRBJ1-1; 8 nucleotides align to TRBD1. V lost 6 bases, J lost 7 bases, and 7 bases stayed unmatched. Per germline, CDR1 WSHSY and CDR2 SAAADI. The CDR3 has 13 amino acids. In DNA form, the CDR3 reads TGCGCCAGCAGCGAGACAGGGGCGGGTGAAGCTTTCTTT. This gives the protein CASSETGAGEAFF.

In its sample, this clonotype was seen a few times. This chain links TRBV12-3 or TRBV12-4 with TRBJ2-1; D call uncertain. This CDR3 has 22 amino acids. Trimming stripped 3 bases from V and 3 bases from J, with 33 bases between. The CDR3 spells CASSFLGQTTSLLEQFYNEQFF. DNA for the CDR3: TGTGCCAGCAGTTTCCTCGGGCAGACAACTTCACTACTGGAACAATTCTACAATGAGCAGTTCTTC.

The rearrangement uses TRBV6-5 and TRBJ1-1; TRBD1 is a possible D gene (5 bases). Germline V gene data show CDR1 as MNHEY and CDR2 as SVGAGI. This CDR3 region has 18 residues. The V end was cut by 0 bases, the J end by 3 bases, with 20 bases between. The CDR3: CASSYSFNGGKWDTEAFF. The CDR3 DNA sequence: TGTGCCAGCAGTTACTCGTTTAACGGGGGAAAGTGGGACACTGAAGCTTTCTTT.